This TCR beta chain was sequenced in a study of CD8+ T cells in alopecia areata. As for the study in general: Treatment ran 6 to 18 months, with 6 months of follow-up afterward.

A word on this clone: What it binds is not known.

General study findings and limits: Besides other cells, scalp samples also yield sequences of resident alphabeta T cells from normal skin.

Extracted RNA was reverse transcribed into cDNA, the sequencing template. Clones were sequenced by immunoSEQ multiplex PCR, and TCRdb holds only the in-frame ones, with some missing. In the table there are about 180,000 clones, around 58% of which are singletons. Indicated treatment: oral pan-JAK inhibitor, 5-10 mg twice daily. In alopecia areata patients, both lesional scalp punch biopsies and peripheral blood were collected. The V end was cut by 4 bases, the J end by 1 base, with 14 bases between. The CDR3 runs to 16 residues. CDR1 SGHRS and CDR2 YFSETQ come from the germline V gene. The sequences come from CD4+ T cells sorted from blood, collected at approximately week 60, from a patient treated with tofacitinib. The V and J genes are TRBV5-1 and TRBJ2-2; a weak D match, TRBD1 (6 bases). The source is a human donor with alopecia areata. The CDR3 protein is CASSGQGLENTGELFF. The CDR3 nucleotides read TGCGCCAGCAGCGGGCAGGGGCTTGAGAACACCGGGGAGCTGTTTTTT.